This T cell receptor beta chain stems from a study of tissue T cells after allogeneic stem cell transplantation (dated by TCRdb to the early 2020s). Describing the broader study: The study profiled TCR beta repertoires across many tissues from research autopsies of patients with and without GVHD, plus mouse models of GVHD. The human arm was a prospective observational study without blinding or randomization.

This clone has just a few counts. The antigen it recognizes is unknown. This receptor came from a mouse, so its gene names and germline sequences are mouse ones too. The sequenced fragment ends 1 residue before the CDR3 boundary, so the rest is inferred from the germline J gene. Library preparation used the immunoSEQ multiplex PCR assay. Adaptive Biotechnologies performed the TCRbeta CDR3 sequencing at survey depth and reported CDR3 sequences, V/J genes, productive frequency and template counts. TCR beta CDR3 regions were amplified from genomic DNA instead of RNA. The authors' analysis ran thus. Jensen-Shannon divergence was used to quantify pairwise repertoire overlap between tissues, with a value of 1 indicating complete divergence and a value of 0 indicating identical repertoires. Based on pairwise JSD values, tissues were grouped by single-linkage agglomerative hierarchical clustering, and the results were shown as dendrograms. All patient samples were analyzed with GLIPH2 using simulation_depth 1000, kmer_min_depth 3 and cdr3_length_cutoff 8, and only groups containing more than two unique CDR3s were kept. A standardized tissue-overlap score was generated by extrapolating Jaccard GLIPH-group overlap across patients to a standard repertoire size of 1000 clones. Linear mixed-effect models, with tissue as a fixed effect and individual as a random effect, were used to test how diversity related to clinical or experimental variables. TCRdb obtained this table from immuneACCESS and retained in-frame rearrangements with V and J assigned. These tables miss some clones; where compared with another copy, unresolved V genes account for less than half of the shortfall, and the remainder is unexplained. The V and J calls and the clone size are those of that table, but D and trimming were determined from the DNA. In all, the sample holds about 5,900 clones, and around 48% of those were seen once. The top ten clones comprise around 36% of the sample.

The sample's time point label, decoded: mouse harvest day 14 after allogeneic transplant. Each mouse graft, delivered by tail vein injection, combined 10^6 splenic CD5+ T cells with 10^7 T-cell-depleted bone marrow cells. GVHD in mice was modeled with a major MHC-mismatch B6 (H2b) into BALB/c (H2d) model, and tissues were profiled at day 7 or 14. On day 7 or 14 post-transplant, mouse tissues and retro-orbital blood were harvested with separate sterile tools for each animal, and livers were flushed beforehand. Before genomic DNA isolation with the DNeasy Blood & Tissue Kit, mouse tissues were minced using razor blades in buffered saline. From the germline V gene (reference sequence), CDR1 is KGHPV and CDR2 is FQNQEV. The CDR3 measures 12 amino acids from cysteine to phenylalanine. The DNA covers only part of the CDR3, 33 bases in frame from base 1. V sheds 6 bases and J sheds 0 bases, leaving 4 bases between their ends.

The full study reports these points: A small and clinically heterogeneous patient cohort was studied, and sampling depth was acknowledged as a limitation. In both patients and mice, only a limited portion of the TCR repertoire detected in tissues was captured by blood and spleen T cells. The study did not establish which tissue TCRs were alloreactive or antigen-specific, and some clones may have been host cells that persisted. Within patients, how anatomically similar tissues were was a major factor shaping TCR repertoire composition, regardless of disease or transplant status. Few T cell clones were found to be shared across patients, but shared repertoire signatures across patients were revealed in a tissue-specific fashion by motif-based clustering.

The chain joins TRBV26 to TRBJ2-3; a confident D gene designation cannot be given. The receptor was isolated from a female BALB/c mouse given C57BL/6 T cells with graft-versus-host disease after an allogeneic hematopoietic cell transplant. Sequencing was performed on gut tissue. The CDR3 DNA, read in part, is TGTGCCAGCAGAACAAGTGCAGAAACGCTGTAT. Translated, it reads CASRTSAETLY. From start to end, the CDR3 is CASRTSAETLYF.